This T cell receptor (beta chain) was recovered during a study of T cell repertoires and HLA-DP antigens. Germline V gene sequence: CDR1 SNHLY, CDR2 FYNNEI. The CDR3 extends over 13 amino acids. Between the trimmed V and J ends, which lost 8 bases and 5 bases, there was a span of 15 bases. Sequenced by immunoSEQ multiplex PCR; TCRdb stores in-frame clones only, minus some. The table shows about 110,000 clones, with 80% to 95% occurring only once. A note on this clone: Its antigen is not known.

The V and J genes are TRBV2 and TRBJ2-5; D is possibly TRBD2 (5 bases). What was sequenced was CD4+ T cells from PBMCs. The TCR comes from a woman aged 18-29 years in good health and CMV-seronegative. The CDR3 here is CASSRGPGETQYF. In DNA form, the CDR3 reads TGTGCCAGCTCCCGAGGGCCCGGGGAGACCCAGTACTTC.